Below, 31 T cell receptor beta chains from the same sample are listed, as sequenced in a study of read filtering for tumor transcriptome and immune sequencing (dated by TCRdb to 2020 to 2021). The instrument given in TCRdb is Illumina HiSeq 4000. Starting from approximately 400 ng RNA, TCR libraries were constructed with the Immunoverse kit using molecular barcoded adaptors that cover the alpha/delta and beta/gamma chains. TCRdb passed the public sequencing reads through fastp at Q25 and MiXCR, retaining productive beta sequences. One record per CDR3 amino acid sequence lists the most common genes and DNA. Present in this sample are about 130,000 distinct CDR3 sequences, around 14% of which were seen just once. The ten largest clonotypes hold 8.4% of the sample. The sequenced sample consisted of a population of CD138-negative cells sorted from bone marrow. The cell subset or site tag for this specimen amounts to: bone marrow mononuclear cells depleted of CD138+ plasma/myeloma cells by negative magnetic selection. The receptors stem from a donor at least 40 years old with multiple myeloma.

This clonotype was observed many times. The V call is TRBV7-2, the J call TRBJ1-5; 7 nucleotides agree with TRBD1. With V trimmed by 1 base and J by 5 bases, 5 bases remained unmatched. CDR3 length: 15 residues. Germline V lookup: CDR1 SGHTA, CDR2 FQGNSA. The CDR3 protein is CASSLEGGGDQPQHF. The CDR3 DNA follows: TGTGCCAGCAGCTTAGAAGGGGGCGGGGATCAGCCCCAGCATTTT.

Comment on this clonotype: The CDR3 end shows no conserved phenylalanine or tryptophan, and so a read error is likely. This rearrangement joins TRBV5-1 to TRBJ1-1; the D is unclear. This CDR3 spans 14 amino acids. V was clipped by 4 bases and J by 3 bases, with 13 bases between them. Germline V gene sequence: CDR1 SGHRS, CDR2 YFSETQ. The CDR3 sequence: CASSPLRADTEAFL. In nucleotides, the CDR3 is TGCGCCAGCAGCCCCCTCCGAGCGGACACTGAAGCTTTCCTT.

As to this clonotype: An end of the junction does not agree with germline; a read error may underlie this. The chain links TRBV19 to TRBJ2-7; 9 nucleotides align to TRBD2. Germline assignment: CDR1 LNHDA and CDR2 SQIVND (reference sequence). This CDR3 is built from 15 residues. The CDR3 sequence is CASGIVSGRGYEQYF. CDR3 nucleotides: TGTGCCAGTGGTATAGTTAGCGGGAGAGGATACGAGCAGTACTTC.

This chain connects TRBV29-1 to TRBJ2-5; TRBD1 matches at 8 bases. V lost 4 bases and J lost 5; bases outside the gene matches: 12. CDR3 length: 15 residues. The germline V gene has CDR1 SQVTM and CDR2 ANQGSEA. The CDR3 protein is CSVVAGGNVVETQYF. The CDR3 DNA sequence: TGCAGCGTTGTCGCAGGGGGCAACGTAGTTGAGACCCAGTACTTC. The entire variable domain, with the rest obtained from reference TRBV29-1 and TRBJ2-5, is as follows: SAVISQKPSRDICQRGTSLTIQCQVDSQVTMMFWYRQQPGQSLTLIATANQGSEATYESGFVIDKFPISRPNLTFSTLTVSNMSPEDSSIYLCSVVAGGNVVETQYFGPGTRLLVL.

Concerning this clonotype: This may arise from a read error, as a much more abundant clone is one base away. Lacking the conserved final phenylalanine or tryptophan, this CDR3 likely reflects a read error. The chain links TRBV29-1 to TRBJ2-7; D is possibly TRBD1 (6 bases). V was clipped by 3 bases and J by 2 bases, with 11 bases between them. CDR3 length: 13 amino acids. In germline, CDR1 is SQVTM, CDR2 ANQGSEA. CDR3 amino acids: CSVEVSGAYEQYY. CDR3 DNA sequence: TGCAGCGTTGAGGTGTCAGGGGCCTACGAGCAGTACTAC.

In regard to this clonotype: A single base separates this from a much larger clone, so it may be a read error. This chain links TRBV10-3 with TRBJ1-3, with 7 bases matching TRBD1. Germline assignment: CDR1 ENHRY and CDR2 SYGVKD. The CDR3 consists of 17 residues. Trimming removed 2 bases from V and 5 bases from J; junction bases left unmatched: 12. DNA of the CDR3: TGTGCCATCAGTGAGAGGACAGGCATTACCAGTCGAAACACCATATATTTT. It specifies CAISERTGITSRNTIYF.

This clonotype was observed many times. The chain recombines TRBV5-1 with TRBJ2-1; 12 bases agree with TRBD2. V was clipped by 5 bases and J by 3 bases; unmatched bases: 0. This CDR3 is built from 14 residues. Germline-derived CDR1 and CDR2 are SGHRS and YFSETQ. Here the CDR3 DNA reads TGCGCCAGCAGGACTAGCGGGAGCTACAATGAGCAGTTCTTC. Protein: CASRTSGSYNEQFF.

The table lists this clonotype with many counts. The J gene is TRBJ2-5, the V gene TRBV14; unclear D gene. The ends were cut back, 1 base at V and 10 bases at J, with 7 bases in the middle. Germline V gene lookup returns CDR1 SGHDN and CDR2 FVKESK. CDR3 length equals 11 residues. In nucleotides, the CDR3 is TGTGCCAGCAGCCAAGCAGTGAACCAGTACTTC. Translation: CASSQAVNQYF.

The chain joins TRBV11-3 to TRBJ2-3, with 14 bases matching TRBD2. Trimming at V came to 5 bases and at J to 0 bases, leaving 7 bases not matched to a gene. The CDR3 runs 18 residues. Germline CDR1 is SGHNT and CDR2 is YENEEA. The CDR3 is CASSLGLAGGPSTDTQYF. The DNA of the CDR3 is TGTGCCAGCAGCCTCGGACTAGCGGGAGGCCCCAGCACAGATACGCAGTATTTT.

This clonotype was recorded at least ten times. The rearrangement links TRBV18 to TRBJ2-2; TRBD2 agrees at 10 bases. Germline CDR1 reads KGHSH; CDR2 reads LQKENI. After removal of 1 base from V and 4 bases from J, the junction contained 3 bases not matched to a gene. The CDR3 consists of 16 residues. CDR3 protein: CASSPLPSGSTGELFF. The CDR3 nucleotides are TGTGCCAGCTCACCACTTCCTAGCGGGAGCACCGGGGAGCTGTTTTTT.

This sequence joins TRBV7-6 and TRBJ1-1; the D gene is possibly TRBD1 (5 bases). Per germline, CDR1 SGHVS and CDR2 FNYEAQ. The V end lost 2 bases, the J end lost 0 bases, and 13 bases lay between the germline ends. The CDR3 consists of 16 residues. The CDR3 coding sequence is TGTGCCAGCAGCTTAATGGCGAGGGGTGTGAACACTGAAGCTTTCTTT. Protein product: CASSLMARGVNTEAFF.

At least ten counts were recorded for this clonotype. This chain uses TRBV10-3 with TRBJ1-1; perhaps TRBD1 as D (5 bases). Trimming took off 2 bases at V and 2 bases at J, with 15 bases between the two ends. Germline CDR1 reads ENHRY; CDR2 reads SYGVKD. CDR3 length: 16 amino acids. CDR3 residues: CAISEVRGGSNTEAFF. CDR3 nucleotides: TGTGCCATCAGTGAGGTGAGGGGCGGATCAAACACTGAAGCTTTCTTT.

There are many counts of this clonotype. J is TRBJ1-5 and V is TRBV6-2 or TRBV6-3; tentative D call: TRBD1 (6 bases). The CDR3 loop spans 18 amino acids. Germline values: CDR1 MNHEY, CDR2 SVGEGT. Trimming removed 0 bases at V and 5 bases at J, with 20 bases between. In nucleotides, the CDR3 is TGTGCCAGCAGTTACTCGATCCTTTGGACAGCCGAAGATCAGCCCCAGCATTTT. This sequence encodes CASSYSILWTAEDQPQHF.

This clonotype was observed many times. V usage is TRBV11-2 and J usage is TRBJ2-6; no definite D call. Germline lookup yields CDR1 SGHAT and CDR2 FQNNGV. This CDR3 is 17 amino acids long. With 5 bases removed from V and 4 bases from J, the gap between germline ends came to 18 bases. The CDR3 bases are TGTGCCAGCAGCCTCTCTTTGACCCGGGCCGGGGCCAACGTCCTGACTTTC. Residues: CASSLSLTRAGANVLTF.

The chain recombines TRBV5-1 with TRBJ2-5; maybe TRBD2 (5 bases). The CDR3 runs to 16 residues. CDR1 and CDR2 (germline): SGHRS, YFSETQ. V lost 4 bases, J lost 2 bases, and 18 bases lay in between. The CDR3, as DNA: TGCGCCAGCAGCCCCGACCCGAGGGTTGAACAAGAGACCCAGTACTTC. Its translation is CASSPDPRVEQETQYF.

The chain is built from TRBV9 and TRBJ2-2, with D uncertain. Germline loops: CDR1 SGDLS, CDR2 YYNGEE. Trimming took 5 bases from V and 3 from J, leaving 8 bases between them. This CDR3 comprises 13 residues. In nucleotides, the CDR3 is TGTGCCAGCAGGGGCACGGACACCGGGGAGCTGTTTTTT. The encoded protein is CASRGTDTGELFF.

This clonotype was observed at least ten times. The CDR3 sequence: CASSLMRPFTDTQYF. The CDR3 nucleotides are TGTGCCAGCAGCTTGATGAGACCTTTCACAGATACGCAGTATTTT. The chain uses TRBV5-5 and TRBJ2-3; D remains unclear. The germline gives CDR1 SGHKS, CDR2 YYEKEE (reference sequence). Trimming pared 1 base from V and 2 bases from J, leaving 11 bases between. The CDR3 runs to 15 residues.

This clonotype was found many times. CDR3: CASSAVTEAFF. CDR3 sequence (DNA): TGTGCCAGCAGCGCCGTCACTGAAGCTTTCTTT. This chain connects TRBV9 to TRBJ1-1; D gene ambiguous. Germline values: CDR1 SGDLS, CDR2 YYNGEE. The CDR3 spans 11 residues. With 3 bases removed from V and 4 bases from J, the gap between germline ends came to 4 bases.

This clonotype was detected ten times or more. The V call is TRBV3-1, the J call TRBJ2-1; D is perhaps TRBD2 (6 bases). The CDR3 is 16 amino acids. Trimming shortened V by 2 bases and J by 0 bases, and 11 bases separated the two germline ends. Germline CDR1 LGHDT, CDR2 YNNKEL (reference sequence). The CDR3 loop is CASSQFAEGSYNEQFF. CDR3 coding DNA: TGTGCCAGCAGCCAATTCGCGGAGGGCTCCTACAATGAGCAGTTCTTC.

This clonotype was seen a handful of times. The chain combines TRBV7-9 with TRBJ2-2, with a tentative D call TRBD2 (5 bases). Germline CDR1 SEHNR, CDR2 FQNEAQ (reference sequence). Trimming cost V 1 base and J 1 base, with 7 bases left between them. The CDR3 runs 15 residues. CDR3 sequence: CASSLGRGNTGELFF. CDR3 nucleotides: TGTGCCAGCAGCTTAGGTCGGGGGAACACCGGGGAGCTGTTTTTT.

Details on this clonotype: A far larger clone lies a single base away; this is likely a read error. The rearrangement joins TRBV12-3 or TRBV12-4 to TRBJ2-1; 10 bases align to TRBD2. This CDR3 region has 15 residues. J lost 8 bases, V lost 7 bases, and 11 bases had no gene match. CDR3 protein: CASNAPSGSYDEQFF. The DNA of the CDR3 is TGTGCCAGCAACGCCCCTAGCGGGAGTTACGATGAGCAGTTCTTC.

This clonotype was detected ten times or more. The CDR3 is CASSSPKDEAFF. Written as DNA, the CDR3 is TGTGCCAGCAGCTCCCCTAAGGATGAAGCTTTCTTT. This sequence joins TRBV7-2 and TRBJ1-1, with no clear D. The CDR3 loop spans 12 amino acids. V lost 4 bases to trimming and J lost 7 bases, with 10 bases between them. Germline V gene data show CDR1 as SGHTA and CDR2 as FQGNSA.

The sample holds many counts of this clonotype. V and J are TRBV11-1 and TRBJ2-1; possibly TRBD2 for D (6 bases). The CDR3 covers 17 residues. Trimming removed 5 bases at V and 0 bases at J, with 17 bases between. From germline, CDR1 is SGHAT and CDR2 FQDESV (reference sequence). CDR3 loop: CASSGRWAGSSYNEQFF. DNA for the CDR3: TGTGCCAGCAGCGGTAGATGGGCGGGGAGCTCCTACAATGAGCAGTTCTTC.

This clonotype was found many times. This chain uses TRBV12-3 or TRBV12-4 with TRBJ1-1; 10 bases line up with TRBD1. The CDR3 has 17 residues. Trimming took 3 bases from V and 4 from J; bases not matched to a gene: 11. CDR3 residues: CASSFDRGQGVGTEAFF. Here the CDR3 DNA reads TGTGCCAGCAGTTTCGACAGGGGGCAGGGGGTAGGCACTGAAGCTTTCTTT.

The rearrangement links TRBV11-2 to TRBJ2-5, with 12 bases identical to TRBD2. Germline CDR1 reads SGHAT; CDR2 reads FQNNGV. The CDR3 is made up of 14 amino acids. The junction had 3 bases not matched to a gene; V was cut back by 6 bases and J by 4 bases. CDR3 protein: CASSGLAGRETQYF. CDR3 nucleotide sequence: TGTGCCAGCAGTGGACTAGCGGGAAGAGAGACCCAGTACTTC.

By share, this clonotype counts as medium-sized. V gene TRBV7-9 combines with J gene TRBJ2-5; D remains ambiguous. Trimming cost V 3 bases and J 5 bases, with 7 bases left between them. CDR3 length: 12 residues. Germline CDR1 is SEHNR and CDR2 is FQNEAQ (reference sequence). CDR3 sequence: CASSLKGETQYF. CDR3 sequence (DNA): TGTGCCAGCAGCTTGAAGGGTGAGACCCAGTACTTC.

This clonotype has at least ten counts. V is TRBV4-1 and J is TRBJ1-4, with 7 bases lining up with TRBD1. The CDR3 extends over 14 amino acids. CDR1 is MGHRA and CDR2 is YSYEKL in the germline V gene. The trim removed 1 base at V and 7 bases at J, leaving 3 bases unmatched. As DNA, the CDR3 is TGCGCCAGCAGCCAAGGCCAGGGGGGTGAAAAACTGTTTTTT. Translated, it gives CASSQGQGGEKLFF.

This clonotype showed up many times. V and J are TRBV3-1 and TRBJ2-1, with D maybe TRBD2 (6 bases). Germline CDR1 is LGHDT and CDR2 is YNNKEL (reference sequence). There are 14 residues in the CDR3. V lost 1 base and J 6 bases, leaving 10 bases between the germline ends. CDR3 amino acids: CASSQGSSANEQFF. Here the CDR3 DNA reads TGTGCCAGCAGCCAAGGGTCTAGCGCCAATGAGCAGTTCTTC.

This chain joins TRBV3-1 and TRBJ2-7; D is perhaps TRBD1 (6 bases). The CDR3 spans 16 residues. V gave up 2 bases and J gave up 3 bases, with 17 bases separating them. Germline CDR1 is LGHDT and CDR2 is YNNKEL (reference sequence). Written as DNA, the CDR3 is TGTGCCAGCAGCCAATTACCTACAGGGCCTGACTACGAGCAGTACTTC. It codes for CASSQLPTGPDYEQYF.

This clonotype was seen ten or more times. This chain connects TRBV3-1 to TRBJ2-6; a possible D gene is TRBD1 (6 bases). Germline loops: CDR1 LGHDT, CDR2 YNNKEL (reference sequence). Trimming removed 5 bases from V and 8 bases from J, with 16 bases in between. The CDR3 sequence is 15 residues long. The CDR3 protein is CASSRTDLTSNVLTF. The DNA for the CDR3 is TGTGCCAGCAGCAGGACAGACTTAACATCCAACGTCCTGACTTTC. The complete variable domain, with remaining parts taken from reference TRBV3-1 and TRBJ2-6, reads DTAVSQTPKYLVTQMGNDKSIKCEQNLGHDTMYWYKQDSKKFLKIMFSYNNKELIINETVPNRFSPKSPDKAHLNLHINSLELGDSAVYFCASSRTDLTSNVLTFGAGSRLTVL.

The V call is TRBV7-9, the J call TRBJ2-7; no definite D call. Per germline, CDR1 SEHNR and CDR2 FQNEAQ (reference sequence). V lost 5 bases to trimming and J lost 1 base, with 18 bases between them. CDR3 length: 16 residues. The DNA for the CDR3 is TGTGCCAGCAGCCCTGACCCGACCGGAGCGTCCTACGAGCAGTACTTC. This translates into CASSPDPTGASYEQYF.